The rows below give T cell receptor beta chains drawn from one sample of a study of cytomegalovirus exposure and HLA in healthy donors. Some clones are missing from TCRdb's copy, which holds only in-frame ones; the method was immunoSEQ multiplex PCR. The data hold approximately 150,000 clones, with approximately 79% observed a single time. Source material: PBMCs. These receptors were taken from a male donor in good health and CMV-seronegative. Both conserved end residues are part of each CDR3. The order of the fields is V gene, D gene, J gene, clone size, CDR3 DNA, CDR3 protein. The D gene is left open where the match is weak. Clone size, where shown, is once, few, many, or a class for clones that have expanded.

>TRBV5-1|NA|TRBJ1-2|NA
TGCGCCAGCGCACCGGGACACCGGACTAACTATGGCTACACCTTC
CASAPGHRTNYGYTF
>TRBV6-5|TRBD1|TRBJ2-1|NA
TGTGCCAGCACCCCGACAGGGCTCTCCTACAATGAGCAGTTCTTC
CASTPTGLSYNEQFF
>TRBV7-2|TRBD1|TRBJ1-2|few
TGTGCCAGCAGCCGCTTGGGACAGACTTATGGCTACACCTTC
CASSRLGQTYGYTF
>TRBV6-5|TRBD1|TRBJ2-7|NA
TGTGCCAGCAGCCCGGGACAGGGGGCCTACGAGCAGTACTTC
CASSPGQGAYEQYF
>TRBV5-8|TRBD1|TRBJ1-1|NA
TGTGCCAGCAGCTGGGGCGGGACAGGGTGGAACACTGAAGCTTTCTTT
CASSWGGTGWNTEAFF
>TRBV27|NA|TRBJ2-4|NA
TGTGCCAGGGTCCCAAACCGAACCCCCCGAGGCAGTTCGTACTTC
CARVPNRTPRGSSYF
>TRBV7-2|NA|TRBJ1-2|NA
TGTGCCAGCAGCTCGCGGGGGGGAAGGGGTTATGGCTACACCTTC
CASSSRGGRGYGYTF
>TRBV5-6|TRBD2|TRBJ2-3|NA
TGTGCCAGCAGCCTGGCGGGGAGGGTCACAGATACGCAGTATTTT
CASSLAGRVTDTQYF
>TRBV11-3|TRBD1|TRBJ1-6|NA
TGTGCCAGCAGCGTCCGGGACAGCTCCTATAATTCACCCCTCCACTTT
CASSVRDSSYNSPLHF
>TRBV19|TRBD1|TRBJ1-1|NA
TGTGCCAGTAGTATATCGGCAGGGGGCCACACTGAAGCTTTCTTT
CASSISAGGHTEAFF
>TRBV9|NA|TRBJ2-7|NA
TGTGCCAGCAGCGTTAGTAGCGGCTTTCACTACGAGCAGTACTTC
CASSVSSGFHYEQYF
>TRBV25-1|TRBD1|TRBJ2-5|few
TGTGCCAGCAGCATAGGAGAGGTGACCAGGGGGGAGACCCAGTACTTC
CASSIGEVTRGETQYF
>TRBV25-1|NA|TRBJ2-1|NA
TGTGCCAGCAGTGAATATAAGGACAAAGGACCGTTCTTC
CASSEYKDKGPFF
>TRBV20-1|NA|TRBJ2-1|NA
TGCAGTGCCGTACGGGGGAATGAGCAGTTCTTC
CSAVRGNEQFF
>TRBV29-1|NA|TRBJ1-3|NA
TGCAGCGTGAGTTTTGGGGCTTCCTCTGGAAACACCATATATTTT
CSVSFGASSGNTIYF
>TRBV19|NA|TRBJ1-2|NA
TGTGCCAGTAGTATAGGACAGAACAACTATGGCTACACCTTC
CASSIGQNNYGYTF
>TRBV30|NA|TRBJ2-7|NA
TGTGCCTGGTCACTCGGTGGTTCCTACGAGCAGTACTTC
CAWSLGGSYEQYF
>TRBV19|TRBD2|TRBJ2-7|NA
TGTGCCAGCAACAGACGAGCGGGAGCTATCTCGGGGGAGCAGTACTTC
CASNRRAGAISGEQYF
>TRBV9|TRBD1|TRBJ2-7|NA
TGTGCCAGCAGCGTGGGACAGGGCGGCGAGCAGTACTTC
CASSVGQGGEQYF
>TRBV30|NA|TRBJ1-1|few
TGTGCCTGGAATCAGGCTAACACTGAAGCTTTCTTT
CAWNQANTEAFF
>TRBV11-3|NA|TRBJ2-7|NA
TGTGCCAGCAGCTTAGACTACCAGGTCTACGAGCAGTACTTC
CASSLDYQVYEQYF
>TRBV6-5|NA|TRBJ1-3|NA
TGTGCCAGCAGTTACTGGGGCACTTCTGGAAACACCATATATTTT
CASSYWGTSGNTIYF
>TRBV5-1|NA|TRBJ2-5|few
TGCGCCAGCAGCGGCGGGCTACGAGAGACCCAGTACTTC
CASSGGLRETQYF
>TRBV11-1|TRBD2|TRBJ2-1|few
TGTGCCAGCAGGGCCCGACTAGCGGGAGAAGGTTACAATGAGCAGTTCTTC
CASRARLAGEGYNEQFF
>TRBV12-5|NA|TRBJ1-1|NA
TGTGCTAGTGGTCCTCCGACAGCCATGAACACTGAAGCTTTCTTT
CASGPPTAMNTEAFF
>TRBV5-6|TRBD1|TRBJ1-1|NA
TGTGCCAGCAGCGGCCGGGACAGGGGTGAAACTGAAGCTTTCTTT
CASSGRDRGETEAFF
>TRBV15|TRBD2|TRBJ2-5|NA
TGTGCCACCAGCAGAGCTAGCGGGGGGATGAAAGAGACCCAGTACTTC
CATSRASGGMKETQYF
>TRBV27|NA|TRBJ2-7|NA
TGTGCCAGCAGGTTAGCCGGGGTCCCAATTCACGAGCAGTACTTC
CASRLAGVPIHEQYF
>TRBV2|NA|TRBJ1-6|NA
TGTGCCAGCAGCCCCGTTACTCTGTCACCCCTCCACTTT
CASSPVTLSPLHF
>TRBV7-3|NA|TRBJ2-3|NA
TGTGCCAGCAGCCTCGGTAGCGGTAGCACAGATACGCAGTATTTT
CASSLGSGSTDTQYF
>TRBV6-1|TRBD2|TRBJ2-1|NA
TGTGCCAGCAGTGAAGATTTAGCGGGAGAATGGAATGAGCAGTTCTTC
CASSEDLAGEWNEQFF
>TRBV4-2|NA|TRBJ2-1|NA
TGTGCCAGCAGCCAAGATAGGGGCTCCTACAATGAGCAGTTCTTC
CASSQDRGSYNEQFF
>TRBV12-5|TRBD1|TRBJ2-5|NA
TGTGCTAGTGGTTTGGGGTGGACAGGGTACCAAGAGACCCAGTACTTC
CASGLGWTGYQETQYF
>TRBV29-1|NA|TRBJ2-1|NA
TGCAGCGTTGGATCCCCGAGCTCCTACAATGAGCAGTTCTTC
CSVGSPSSYNEQFF
>TRBV7-2|NA|TRBJ1-1|NA
TGTGCCAGCAGCTTAGTTTTGGGGCAGGGTGGGACTGAAGCTTTCTTT
CASSLVLGQGGTEAFF
>TRBV5-4|TRBD2|TRBJ2-2|NA
TGTGCCAGCAGCTTGGGACTAGCGGGAAGAACCGGGGAGCTGTTTTTT
CASSLGLAGRTGELFF
>TRBV7-9|NA|TRBJ1-1|NA
TGTTCCAGCAGCTTCGGGGGTGGGAACACTGAAGCTTTCTTT
CSSSFGGGNTEAFF
>TRBV5-1|NA|TRBJ1-4|NA
TGCGCCAGCAGCTTGGAACATATTAATGAAAAACTGTTTTTT
CASSLEHINEKLFF
>TRBV2|TRBD1|TRBJ2-2|NA
TGTGCCAGCATAAGACAGGGGTGGGGCGGGGAGCTGTTTTTT
CASIRQGWGGELFF
>TRBV6-4|TRBD1|TRBJ2-1|once
TGTGCCAGCATATTGACCAGGGGGCTTTTCGGCGATGAGCAGTTCTTC
CASILTRGLFGDEQFF
>TRBV6-1|NA|TRBJ1-1|NA
TGTGCCAGCAGTCCCCGTTTTGGAGGTGTCACTGAAGCTTTCTTT
CASSPRFGGVTEAFF
>TRBV5-1|TRBD2|TRBJ2-3|NA
TGCGCCAGCAGCTTGGCTAGCGGGGTGTCCACAGATACGCAGTATTTT
CASSLASGVSTDTQYF
>TRBV19|NA|TRBJ2-2|NA
TGTGCCAGTAGTATAACGACAGTGAACACCGGGGAGCTGTTTTTT
CASSITTVNTGELFF
>TRBV2|TRBD1|TRBJ1-1|NA
TGTGCCAGCATTCGGGACAGGGCCTCTGAAGCTTTCTTT
CASIRDRASEAFF
>TRBV30|NA|TRBJ2-2|NA
TGTGCCTGGAGTGTAACAGTCAACACCGGGGAGCTGTTTTTT
CAWSVTVNTGELFF
>TRBV9|NA|TRBJ1-2|NA
TGTGCCAGCAGCCCCTACGACAGGAACGATGGCTACACCTTC
CASSPYDRNDGYTF
>TRBV27|TRBD1|TRBJ2-6|NA
TGTGCCAGCAGTCCCGGGACAGGGGGCTCTGGGGCCAACGTCCTGACTTTC
CASSPGTGGSGANVLTF
>TRBV27|TRBD2|TRBJ2-1|NA
TGTGCCAGCAGACTAGCGGGAGGGATGAATGAGCAGTTCTTC
CASRLAGGMNEQFF
>TRBV12-5|NA|TRBJ2-7|NA
TGTGCTAGTGGTTTAAGCGGAAGCTCCTACGAGCAGTACTTC
CASGLSGSSYEQYF
>TRBV29-1|NA|TRBJ2-2|NA
TGCAGCGTCGCAGACAGCAACACCGGGGAGCTGTTTTTT
CSVADSNTGELFF
>TRBV30|NA|TRBJ1-2|NA
TGTGCCTGGAGTGGGGGAGTGAGGCAGTTGGGCTACACCTTC
CAWSGGVRQLGYTF
>TRBV19|NA|TRBJ1-5|few
TGTGCCAGTAGTATGAGCCAGGGCAATCAGCCCCAGCATTTT
CASSMSQGNQPQHF
>TRBV6-1|NA|TRBJ2-1|medium-sized
TGTGCCAGCACGGACTTTAGATACAATGAGCAGTTCTTC
CASTDFRYNEQFF
>TRBV19|NA|TRBJ1-2|NA
TGTGCCAGTAGTATGTACTGGGGAGGGACAAGTAACTATGGCTACACCTTC
CASSMYWGGTSNYGYTF
>TRBV29-1|NA|TRBJ1-1|NA
TGCAGCGTTGAAGGGGTACAGGGTGGAGAAACTGAAGCTTTCTTT
CSVEGVQGGETEAFF
>TRBV7-9|NA|TRBJ2-3|NA
TGTGCCAGCAGCTTAGGCCAGGGTGTCGCAGATACGCAGTATTTT
CASSLGQGVADTQYF
>TRBV27|TRBD1|TRBJ2-1|once
TGTGCCAGCCTCCAACCGGGACAGGGGATCAATGAGCAGTTCTTC
CASLQPGQGINEQFF
>TRBV19|NA|TRBJ1-1|NA
TGTGCCAGTAGGAACAGTGAGTCACCTGAAGCTTTCTTT
CASRNSESPEAFF
>TRBV7-8|TRBD1|TRBJ1-6|NA
TGTGCCAGCAGCTTTCCGGGACAGGCCGCACCCCTCCACTTT
CASSFPGQAAPLHF